A selection of T cell receptor beta chains follows, all from one sample in a study of CD8 T cells in Susac syndrome. Each CDR3 protein is one row after TCRdb ran MiXCR on the immunoSEQ multiplex PCR reads. The sample yields tens of thousands of distinct CDR3 sequences, approximately 93% seen once. Sequencing was done on a sample of CD8+ T cells from PBMCs. These receptors came from a human donor with Susac syndrome. CDR3s include the opening cysteine and the closing phenylalanine or tryptophan. A D gene is named only where the DNA matches it firmly. Clone size is shown for a subset of rows, as once, few, many or a class of expanded clone.

>NA|NA|TRBJ1-1|TRBV18
TGTGCCAGCTCGCCGGATGGAGGAACTGAAGCTTTCTTT
CASSPDGGTEAFF
>NA|TRBD1|TRBJ2-3|TRBV9
TGTGCCAGCAGCGTACCACAGGGGACAGATACGCAGTATTTT
CASSVPQGTDTQYF
>NA|NA|TRBJ2-1|TRBV6-1
TGTGCCAGCAGTCCGACGTTCGAGGGGTACAATGAGCAGTTCTTC
CASSPTFEGYNEQFF
>NA|NA|TRBJ2-5|TRBV14
TGTGCCAGCAGCCAAAGTCTCTCCCCATGGGCTCAAGAGACCCAGTACTTC
CASSQSLSPWAQETQYF
>once|TRBD2|TRBJ2-3|TRBV2
TGTGCCAGCAGTGAGGTACAGACTAGCTCAGATACGCAGTATTTT
CASSEVQTSSDTQYF
>NA|NA|TRBJ1-5|TRBV12-3/TRBV12-4
TGTGCCAGCAGCCCGGGGGGGGGAGCCCAGCATTTT
CASSPGGGAQHF
>NA|NA|TRBJ1-5|TRBV15
TGTGCCACCAGCAGAGATGGACAGAGCAATCAGCCCCAGCATTTT
CATSRDGQSNQPQHF
>few|TRBD2|TRBJ2-1|TRBV29-1
TGCAGCGTTGAAGATATGATTCTAGCGGGGACCTACAATGAGCAGTTCTTC
CSVEDMILAGTYNEQFF
>NA|NA|TRBJ2-1|TRBV5-6
TGTGCCAGCAGCTCAAGTGGGGCTTATGAGCAGTTCTTC
CASSSSGAYEQFF
>once|NA|TRBJ2-6|TRBV7-9
TGTGCCAGCAGCGGATCCAGGGTGACAGGGGCCAACGTCCTGACTTTC
CASSGSRVTGANVLTF
>NA|NA|TRBJ2-5|TRBV12-5
TGTGCTAGTGGTTTGGCTCGGTCCCAAGAGACCCAGTACTTC
CASGLARSQETQYF
>NA|TRBD1|TRBJ2-7|TRBV25-1
TGTGCCAGCAGTGCTACAGGGGCCTCCTACGAGCAGTACTTC
CASSATGASYEQYF
>NA|TRBD2|TRBJ2-1|TRBV10-3
TGTGCCATCATGCGGGGGGTCAATGAGCAGTTCTTC
CAIMRGVNEQFF
>NA|NA|TRBJ2-7|TRBV29-1
TGCAGCGTTGAAGTAGGGACCTCCTCCTACGAGCAGTACTTC
CSVEVGTSSYEQYF
>NA|NA|TRBJ2-7|TRBV2
TGTGCCAGCAAAGGGAGCCCCTACGAGCAGTACTTC
CASKGSPYEQYF
>NA|NA|TRBJ2-1|TRBV24-1
TGTGCCACCAGCCTACTAGCCAATGAGCAGTTCTTC
CATSLLANEQFF
>NA|NA|TRBJ1-1|TRBV7-9
TGTGCCAGCAGCCTTATCCGGACCGGGAACACTGAAGCTTTCTTT
CASSLIRTGNTEAFF
>NA|NA|TRBJ2-3|TRBV27
TGTGCCAGCAGTTTATCAGGGGTCACAGATACGCAGTATTTT
CASSLSGVTDTQYF
>NA|TRBD2|TRBJ2-3|TRBV7-2
TGTGCCAGCAGCCGGCTCACTAGCGGGGGGGTTGGAGATACGCAGTATTTT
CASSRLTSGGVGDTQYF
>NA|NA|TRBJ2-3|TRBV7-9
TGTGCCAGCAGCTCGTTTGCAGGGCAAGATACGCAGTATTTT
CASSSFAGQDTQYF
>NA|NA|TRBJ1-2|TRBV28
TGTGCCAGCAGTTTACTAGCAGGGGATGGCTACACCTTC
CASSLLAGDGYTF
>NA|NA|TRBJ2-1|TRBV27
TGTGCCAGCGGGAGCTCCTACAATGAGCAGTTCTTC
CASGSSYNEQFF
>NA|NA|TRBJ1-2|TRBV7-3
TGTGCCAGCAGCCAAGGGCCGGGGAGTGGCTACACCTTC
CASSQGPGSGYTF
>once|TRBD2|TRBJ2-1|TRBV2
TGTGCCAGCAGCTCCGGGACTAGCGGGTCCAATGAGCAGTTCTTC
CASSSGTSGSNEQFF
>once|NA|TRBJ2-1|TRBV27
TGTGCCAGCAGTTCTTCACCCTCCTACAATGAGCAGTTCTTC
CASSSSPSYNEQFF
>NA|TRBD1|TRBJ2-7|TRBV7-9
TGTGCCAGCAGCACGGACAGGGGCGAGCAGTACTTC
CASSTDRGEQYF
>NA|NA|TRBJ2-7|TRBV7-6
TGTGCCAGCAGCTTGAGGGAGACCTACGAGCAGTACTTC
CASSLRETYEQYF
>NA|NA|TRBJ2-2|TRBV6-2/TRBV6-3
TGTGCCAGCAAGGAGACACCCAACACCGGGGAGCTGTTTTTT
CASKETPNTGELFF
>NA|NA|TRBJ2-7|TRBV5-1
TGCGCCAGCAGCCCGGGGGCTAACGAGCAGTACTTC
CASSPGANEQYF
>NA|TRBD1|TRBJ1-2|TRBV7-2
TGTGCCAGCACCCTGGGACAGAGCTATGGCTACACCTTC
CASTLGQSYGYTF
>NA|NA|TRBJ2-5|TRBV27
TGTGCCAGCAGTTTAGCTGGGGGGTCGGAGACCCAGTACTTC
CASSLAGGSETQYF
>NA|NA|TRBJ1-3|TRBV20-1
TGCAGTGCTAGAGATCGACGGGGCGGAAACACCATATATTTT
CSARDRRGGNTIYF
>NA|TRBD1|TRBJ1-2|TRBV20-1
TGCAGTGCTAGAGACTCAGGGGGCCCCTCTAGGGGCTATGGCTACACCTTC
CSARDSGGPSRGYGYTF
>NA|TRBD2|TRBJ2-5|TRBV7-9
TGTGCCAGCAGCTTAGCGCTCGGGGGGACGCTAAGGACCCAGTACTTC
CASSLALGGTLRTQYF
>NA|NA|TRBJ2-5|TRBV18
TGTGCCAGCTCACCACGAGGGTCCCAAGAGACCCAGTACTTC
CASSPRGSQETQYF
>few|TRBD1|TRBJ2-7|TRBV9
TGTGCCAGCAGCGGCCCGGGACAGGGGGGATTGGAGCAGTACTTC
CASSGPGQGGLEQYF